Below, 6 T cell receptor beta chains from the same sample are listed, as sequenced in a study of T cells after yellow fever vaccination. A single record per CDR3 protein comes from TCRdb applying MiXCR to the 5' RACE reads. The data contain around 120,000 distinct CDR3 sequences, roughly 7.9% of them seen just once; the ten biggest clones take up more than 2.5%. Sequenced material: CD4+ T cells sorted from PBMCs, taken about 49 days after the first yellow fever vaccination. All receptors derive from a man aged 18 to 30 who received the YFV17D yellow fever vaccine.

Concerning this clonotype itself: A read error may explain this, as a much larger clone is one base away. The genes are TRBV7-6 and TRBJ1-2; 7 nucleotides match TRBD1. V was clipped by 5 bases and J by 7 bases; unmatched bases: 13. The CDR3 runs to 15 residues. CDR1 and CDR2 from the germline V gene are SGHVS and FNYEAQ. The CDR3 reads CASSQPDRDIGGYTF. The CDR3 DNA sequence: TGTGCCAGCAGCCAGCCCGACAGGGACATTGGTGGCTACACCTTC. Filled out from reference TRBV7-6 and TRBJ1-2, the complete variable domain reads GAGVSQSPRYKVTKRGQDVALRCDPISGHVSLYWYRQALGQGPEFLTYFNYEAQQDKSGLPNDRFSAERPEGSISTLTIQRTEQRDSAMYRCASSQPDRDIGGYTFGSGTRLTVV.

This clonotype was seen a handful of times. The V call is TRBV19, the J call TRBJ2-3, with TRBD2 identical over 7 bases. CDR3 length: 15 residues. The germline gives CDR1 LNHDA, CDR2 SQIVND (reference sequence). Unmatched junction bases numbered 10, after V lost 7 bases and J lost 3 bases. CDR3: CASNEGRDPTDTQYF. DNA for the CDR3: TGTGCCAGTAACGAGGGGAGGGACCCAACAGATACGCAGTATTTT.

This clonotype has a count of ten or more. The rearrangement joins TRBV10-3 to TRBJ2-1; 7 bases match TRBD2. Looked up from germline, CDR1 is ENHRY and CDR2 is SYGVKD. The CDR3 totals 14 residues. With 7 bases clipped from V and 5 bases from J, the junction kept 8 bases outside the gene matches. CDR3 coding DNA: TGTGCCATCACAACGGGGGGAAACCACAATGAGCAGTTCTTC. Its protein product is CAITTGGNHNEQFF.

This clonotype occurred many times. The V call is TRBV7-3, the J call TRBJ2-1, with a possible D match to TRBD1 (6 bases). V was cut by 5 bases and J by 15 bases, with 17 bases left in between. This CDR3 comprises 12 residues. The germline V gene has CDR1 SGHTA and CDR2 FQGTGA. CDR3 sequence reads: CASSQTGFGLFF. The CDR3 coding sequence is TGTGCCAGCAGCCAAACAGGGTTTGGGCTGTTCTTC.

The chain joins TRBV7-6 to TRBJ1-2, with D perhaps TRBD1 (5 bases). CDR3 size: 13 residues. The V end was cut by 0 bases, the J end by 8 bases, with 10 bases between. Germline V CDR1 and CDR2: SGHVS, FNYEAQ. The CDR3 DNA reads TGTGCCAGCAGCTTAGCTGGGGGGGACGGCTACACCTTC. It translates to CASSLAGGDGYTF.

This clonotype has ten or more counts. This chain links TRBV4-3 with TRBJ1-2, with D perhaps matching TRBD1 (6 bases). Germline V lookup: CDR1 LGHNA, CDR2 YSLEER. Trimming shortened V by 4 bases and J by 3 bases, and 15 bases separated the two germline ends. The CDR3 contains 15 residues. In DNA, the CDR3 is TGCGCCAGCAGCCGCAAAATAAGACAGGACTATGGCTACACCTTC. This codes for CASSRKIRQDYGYTF.